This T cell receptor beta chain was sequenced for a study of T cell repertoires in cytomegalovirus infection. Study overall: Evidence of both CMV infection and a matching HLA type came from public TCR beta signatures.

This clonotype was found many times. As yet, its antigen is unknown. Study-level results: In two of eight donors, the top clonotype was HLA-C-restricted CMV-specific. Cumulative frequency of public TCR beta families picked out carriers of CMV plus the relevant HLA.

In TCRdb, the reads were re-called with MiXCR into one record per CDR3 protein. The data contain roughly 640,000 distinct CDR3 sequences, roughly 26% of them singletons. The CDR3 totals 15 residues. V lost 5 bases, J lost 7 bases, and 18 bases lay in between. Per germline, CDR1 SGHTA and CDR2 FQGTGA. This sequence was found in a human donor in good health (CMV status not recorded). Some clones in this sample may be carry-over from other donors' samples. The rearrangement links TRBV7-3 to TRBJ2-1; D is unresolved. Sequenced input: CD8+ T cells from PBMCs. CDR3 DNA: TGTGCCAGCAGCGGGGAAGCACGCCTTATGAATGAGCAGTTCTTC. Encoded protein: CASSGEARLMNEQFF.